Presented here are 3 T cell receptor beta chains from one specimen sequenced in a study of identical twins. Using its own MiXCR run on the 5' RACE reads, TCRdb lists one record per CDR3 protein. There are approximately 670,000 distinct CDR3 sequences in the sample; approximately 6% occur only once, and around 1.9% lies in the top ten. Material for sequencing was naive T cells sorted from blood. The source of these receptors is a young man in good health.

This clonotype was counted many times. This sequence joins TRBV7-9 and TRBJ2-7; TRBD2 matches 12 bases. This CDR3 has 14 residues. The V and J ends lost 5 bases and 6 bases, in that order; junction bases with no gene match: 5. Germline V lookup: CDR1 SEHNR, CDR2 FQNEAQ (reference sequence). The CDR3 protein is CASSRLAGDSEQYF. The CDR3 DNA follows: TGTGCCAGCAGCAGACTAGCGGGAGATAGCGAGCAGTACTTC.

This clonotype turned up a few times. CDR3: CSATGLAGGRDPNEQFF. The CDR3 bases are TGCAGTGCTACCGGACTAGCGGGAGGGCGAGACCCCAATGAGCAGTTCTTC. V gene TRBV20-1 combines with J gene TRBJ2-1, with 15 bases fitting TRBD2. Germline CDR1 and CDR2: DFQATT and SNEGSKA (reference sequence). V lost 4 bases to trimming and J lost 6 bases; unmatched junction nucleotides: 10. The CDR3 covers 17 residues.

This clonotype was seen ten or more times. This chain uses TRBV20-1 with TRBJ2-5, with 9 bases lining up with TRBD1. The CDR3 is 14 amino acids. The germline gives CDR1 DFQATT, CDR2 SNEGSKA (reference sequence). Trimming removed 3 bases from V and 5 bases from J; junction bases left unmatched: 7. The CDR3 spells CSASLTGGMETQYF. As DNA, the CDR3 is TGCAGTGCTAGTCTGACAGGGGGGATGGAGACCCAGTACTTC.